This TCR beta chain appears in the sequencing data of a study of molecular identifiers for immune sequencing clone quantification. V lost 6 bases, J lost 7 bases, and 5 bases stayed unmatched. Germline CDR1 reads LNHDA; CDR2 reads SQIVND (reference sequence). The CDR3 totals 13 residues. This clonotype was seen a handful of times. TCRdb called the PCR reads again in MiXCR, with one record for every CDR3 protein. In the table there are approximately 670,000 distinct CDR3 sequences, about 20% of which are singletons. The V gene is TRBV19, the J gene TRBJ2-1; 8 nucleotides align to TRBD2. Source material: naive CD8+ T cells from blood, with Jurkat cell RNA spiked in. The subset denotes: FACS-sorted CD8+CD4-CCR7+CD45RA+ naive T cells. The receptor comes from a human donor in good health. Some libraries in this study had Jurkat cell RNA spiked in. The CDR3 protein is CASSPGGLNEQFF. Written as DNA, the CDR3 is TGTGCCAGTAGCCCGGGGGGGCTAAATGAGCAGTTCTTC. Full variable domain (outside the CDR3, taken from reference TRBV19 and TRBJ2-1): DGGITQSPKYLFRKEGQNVTLSCEQNLNHDAMYWYRQDPGQGLRLIYYSQIVNDFQKGDIAEGYSVSREKKESFPLTVTSAQKNPTAFYLCASSPGGLNEQFFGPGTRLTVL.